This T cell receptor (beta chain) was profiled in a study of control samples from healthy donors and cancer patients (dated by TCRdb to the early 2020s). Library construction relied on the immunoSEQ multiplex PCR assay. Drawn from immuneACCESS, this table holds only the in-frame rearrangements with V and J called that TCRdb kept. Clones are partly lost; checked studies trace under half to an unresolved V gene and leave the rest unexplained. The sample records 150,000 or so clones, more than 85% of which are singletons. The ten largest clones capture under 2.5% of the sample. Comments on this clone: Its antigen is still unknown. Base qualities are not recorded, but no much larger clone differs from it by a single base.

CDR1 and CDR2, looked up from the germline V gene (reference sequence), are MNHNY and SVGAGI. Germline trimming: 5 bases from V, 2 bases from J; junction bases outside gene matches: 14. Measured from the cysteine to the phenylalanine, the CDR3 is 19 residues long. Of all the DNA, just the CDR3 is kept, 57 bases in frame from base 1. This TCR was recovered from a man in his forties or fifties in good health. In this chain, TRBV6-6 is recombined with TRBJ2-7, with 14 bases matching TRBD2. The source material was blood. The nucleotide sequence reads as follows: TGTGCCAGCAGTCCGTTTCGACTAGCGGGAGGGCCTCTCCCCTACGAGCAGTACTTC. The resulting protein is CASSPFRLAGGPLPYEQYF.